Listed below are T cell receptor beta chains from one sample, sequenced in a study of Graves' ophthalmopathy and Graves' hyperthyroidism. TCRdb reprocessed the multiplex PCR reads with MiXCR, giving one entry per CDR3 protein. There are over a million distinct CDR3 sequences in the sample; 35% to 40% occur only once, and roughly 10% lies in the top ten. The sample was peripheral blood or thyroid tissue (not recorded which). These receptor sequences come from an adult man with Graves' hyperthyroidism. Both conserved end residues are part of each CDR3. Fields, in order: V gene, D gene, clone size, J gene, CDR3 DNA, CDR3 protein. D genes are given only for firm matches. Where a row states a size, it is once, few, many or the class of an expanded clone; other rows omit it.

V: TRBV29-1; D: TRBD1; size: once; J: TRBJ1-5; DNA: TGCAGCGCTACATCCGGGACAGAGCATCAGCCCCAGCATTTT; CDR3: CSATSGTEHQPQHF
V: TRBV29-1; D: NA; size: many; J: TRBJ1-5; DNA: TGCAGCGTTGAGGCTCAAGCAGGGCAGCCCCAGCATTTT; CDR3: CSVEAQAGQPQHF
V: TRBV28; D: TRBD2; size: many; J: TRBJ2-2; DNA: TGTGCCAGTCGGTGGACTAGCGGGAACACCGGGGAGCTGTTTTTT; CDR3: CASRWTSGNTGELFF
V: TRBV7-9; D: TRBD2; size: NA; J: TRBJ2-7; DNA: TGTGCCAGCAGAAGTTCCGGGACTAGAAAGACCTACGAGCAGTACTTC; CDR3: CASRSSGTRKTYEQYF
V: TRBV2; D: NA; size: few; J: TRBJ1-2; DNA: TGTGCCCTAACGGTGGCGGGCCCGGGGGGCTACACCTTC; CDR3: CALTVAGPGGYTF
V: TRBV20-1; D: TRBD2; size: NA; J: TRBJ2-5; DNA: TGCAGTGCTAGAGAGGGCGGGGGGGCCCGAGAGACCCAGTACTTC; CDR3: CSAREGGGARETQYF
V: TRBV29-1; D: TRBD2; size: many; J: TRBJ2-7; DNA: TGCAGCGTTGTCGTAGCGGGAATCGAGCAGTACTTC; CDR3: CSVVVAGIEQYF
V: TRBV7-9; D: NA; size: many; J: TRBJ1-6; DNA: TGTGCCAGCAGCTTAAAACCGAGCTCCTATAATTCACCCCTCCACTTT; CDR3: CASSLKPSSYNSPLHF
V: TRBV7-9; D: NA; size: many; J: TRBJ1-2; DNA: TGTGCCAGCAGCTTATCTCCAGGGACCTATGGCTACACCTTC; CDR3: CASSLSPGTYGYTF
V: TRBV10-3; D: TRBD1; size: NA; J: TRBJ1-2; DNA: TGTGCCATCAGAGCCCGCGGGACAGTTGCTAACTATGGCTACACCTTC; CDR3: CAIRARGTVANYGYTF
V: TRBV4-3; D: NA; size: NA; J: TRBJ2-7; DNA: TGCGCCAGCAGCCAAGGGGCGACCACAGCTTCCGAGCAGTACTTC; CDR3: CASSQGATTASEQYF
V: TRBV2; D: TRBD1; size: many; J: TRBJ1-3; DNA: TGTGCCAGCAGTGAAGGGACAGGCTCTGGAAACACCATATATTTT; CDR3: CASSEGTGSGNTIYF
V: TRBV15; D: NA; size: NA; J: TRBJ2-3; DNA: TGTACCACCAGCAGGGACACAGATACGCAGTATTTT; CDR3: CTTSRDTDTQYF
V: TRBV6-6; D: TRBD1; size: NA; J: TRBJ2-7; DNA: TGTGCCAGCAGCCAAGCTTATGGACAGGGTCGCTCCTACGAGCAGTACTTC; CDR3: CASSQAYGQGRSYEQYF
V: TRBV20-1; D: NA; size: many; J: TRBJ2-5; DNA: TGCAGTGCTAGAGACCACCGACAGCCGGGGACCCAGTACTTC; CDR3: CSARDHRQPGTQYF
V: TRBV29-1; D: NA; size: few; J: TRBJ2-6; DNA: TGCAGCGTTGGAGACAGCTCTGGGGCCAACGTCCTGACTTTC; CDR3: CSVGDSSGANVLTF